These 6 T cell receptor beta chains came from one sample sequenced in a study of T cells in Graves' hyperthyroidism and ophthalmopathy (dated by TCRdb to about 2019). Library preparation was by multiplex PCR. Sequencing used an Illumina HiSeq 2000. The TCR beta CDR3 regions were amplified from the RNA transcripts. For the first round of RT-PCR on the TCR CDR3, the HTBI primer set was used together with the Qiagen OneStep RT-PCR kit. The raw public data were reprocessed by TCRdb itself: fastp quality trimming at Q25, MiXCR clonotype calling, in-frame beta chains only. Each record represents a unique CDR3 protein, reported with the most common genes and DNA among its rows. This sample gives 250,000 to 300,000 distinct CDR3 sequences in total; 10% to 15% of them show up just once. Approximately 8.6% of the sample rests with the top ten. The sample taken for sequencing was blood. These receptors all stem from a woman in her 30s with Graves' hyperthyroidism that later progressed to Graves' ophthalmopathy.

The table lists this clonotype with many counts. CDR3: CASSRGEGWETQYF. CDR3 DNA: TGTGCCAGCAGTCGCGGGGAGGGTTGGGAGACCCAGTACTTC. This chain connects TRBV6-2 or TRBV6-3 to TRBJ2-5; TRBD2 agrees at 7 bases. J was trimmed by 5 bases and V by 5 bases; bases with no gene match: 8. In germline, CDR1 is MNHEY, CDR2 SVGEGT. The CDR3 contains 14 residues.

This chain connects TRBV7-9 to TRBJ1-2, with D unresolved. CDR1 is SEHNR and CDR2 is FQNEAQ in the germline V gene (reference sequence). CDR3 length equals 15 residues. V was clipped by 1 base and J by 2 bases, with 11 bases between them. The CDR3 sequence: CASSLGGGFNYGYTF. The CDR3 region has the DNA TGTGCCAGCAGCTTAGGCGGTGGTTTCAACTATGGCTACACCTTC.

This clonotype was counted only a few times. V is TRBV10-2 and J is TRBJ2-3; TRBD2 aligns across 14 bases. There are 15 residues in the CDR3. Germline CDR1 reads WSHSY; CDR2 reads SAAADI. V gave up 8 bases and J gave up 4 bases; unmatched junction bases: 5. The CDR3 loop is CASGPGLAGADTQYF. The CDR3 region has the DNA TGCGCCAGCGGCCCGGGACTAGCGGGAGCAGATACGCAGTATTTT.

In this sample, this clonotype turned up many times. The chain couples TRBV7-2 to TRBJ1-5; TRBD1 is a possible D gene (5 bases). The CDR3 sequence is 15 residues long. V shed 5 bases and J shed 7 bases, with 18 bases lying between them. Germline lookup yields CDR1 SGHTA and CDR2 FQGNSA. The CDR3 nucleotides are TGTGCCAGCAGCGAATGGGACGTTCCGACGCAGCCCCAGCATTTT. This encodes CASSEWDVPTQPQHF. Looking up the rest from reference TRBV7-2 and TRBJ1-5 gives the full variable domain: GAGVSQSPSNKVTEKGKDVELRCDPISGHTALYWYRQSLGQGLEFLIYFQGNSAPDKSGLPSDRFSAERTGGSVSTLTIQRTQQEDSAVYLCASSEWDVPTQPQHFGDGTRLSIL.

The chain uses TRBV4-3 and TRBJ2-3; the D gene could be TRBD1 or TRBD2 (5 bases each). The CDR3 totals 16 residues. Trimming cost V 2 bases and J 0 bases, with 12 bases left between them. The germline V gene encodes CDR1 LGHNA and CDR2 YSLEER. The CDR3 is CASSQRIGASTDTQYF. The CDR3 DNA reads TGCGCCAGCAGCCAACGCATCGGGGCTAGCACAGATACGCAGTATTTT.

This clonotype was recorded many times. The J gene is TRBJ2-5, the V gene TRBV7-2; no clear D gene. Trimming took off 2 bases at V and 1 base at J, with 8 bases between the two ends. The CDR3 covers 14 residues. Germline values: CDR1 SGHTA, CDR2 FQGNSA. CDR3 sequence (DNA): TGTGCCAGCAGCTTACTGGGCAGCCAAGAGACCCAGTACTTC. Residues: CASSLLGSQETQYF.